This TCR beta chain comes out of a study of persistence of HIV-infected CD4 T cells. Background on the study: CD4+ T cells responding to CMV or HIV-1 Gag were isolated.

The stimulus was lysate of CMV-infected fibroblasts, about 11 ug/mL. CD40L-negative CD69-negative CD45RO-high memory CD4+ T cells were sorted as populations depleted of antigen-responding cells. Sequencing used immunoSEQ version 4 in survey mode. Genomic DNA was diluted to 10 ng/uL, up to roughly 1 ug per sample. Assay used: immunoSEQ multiplex PCR; TCRdb lists only in-frame clones, some missing. This sample has more than 35,000 clones, with 80% found just once. The table lists this clone with a few counts. Its antigen is undetermined. This CDR3 spans 13 amino acids. CDR1 is SGHDN and CDR2 is FVKESK in the germline V gene. V lost 0 bases and J lost 7, with 8 bases in between.

The TCR comes from an adult man with HIV who was CMV-seropositive. The rearrangement links TRBV14 to TRBJ2-3; a weak D match, TRBD1 (6 bases). The input for sequencing was CD4+ T cells sorted from PBMCs after roughly 20-hour stimulation, taken from a patient who received antiretroviral therapy. The DNA for the CDR3 is TGTGCCAGCAGCCAAGATAGGGGGAATACGCAGTATTTT. Translating it yields CASSQDRGNTQYF.